One sample yielded the 8 T cell receptor beta chains listed below, sequenced in a study of siplizumab effects on memory and regulatory T cells. The repertoire was sequenced with immunoSEQ multiplex PCR; TCRdb's copy has only in-frame clones and lacks some. The data contain tens of thousands of clones, about 90% of them seen just once; the ten biggest clones take up roughly 28%. Sequenced sample: CD8+ T cells sorted from blood. All receptors come from a human donor in good health.

This chain connects TRBV21-1 to TRBJ2-2; no check of the table's D call, TRBD1, against the DNA was made. TRBV21-1 is an annotated pseudogene. The CDR3 covers 14 residues. The DNA for the CDR3 is TGTGCCAGCAGCAAAGGGGGCAGAACCGGGGAGCTGTTTTTT. Protein sequence: CASSKGGRTGELFF.

The gene calls are TRBV4-2 and TRBJ1-5; the D gene is possibly TRBD1 (5 bases). CDR3 length: 18 residues. V was trimmed by 0 bases and J by 0 bases, leaving 15 bases between them. Germline-derived CDR1 and CDR2 are LGHNA and YNFKEQ. The CDR3, as DNA: TGTGCCAGCAGCCAAGATCTAAGGACACCTCCTAGCAATCAGCCCCAGCATTTT. Its protein is CASSQDLRTPPSNQPQHF.

The CDR3 region has the DNA TGTGCCAGTAGTGTCGGGACTAGCGGATACAATGAGCAGTTCTTC. Translating it yields CASSVGTSGYNEQFF. J is TRBJ2-1 and V is TRBV19; 11 bases are shared with TRBD2. CDR1 and CDR2 from the germline V gene are LNHDA and SQIVND (reference sequence). The CDR3 extends over 15 amino acids. V was clipped by 5 bases and J by 4 bases; unmatched bases: 4.

This clone came up a few times. The CDR3 DNA reads as TGTGCCAGCAGTTGGAGGGCCAATCAGCCCCAGCATTTT. It specifies CASSWRANQPQHF. J is TRBJ1-5 and V is TRBV27; no definite D call. CDR3 length: 13 residues. The germline V and J ends were trimmed by 4 bases and 3 bases, with 7 bases remaining between them. Germline lookup yields CDR1 MNHEY and CDR2 SMNVEV (reference sequence).

Only one count was recorded for this clone. The V and J genes are TRBV7-9 and TRBJ1-1; the D is unclear. CDR3 size: 14 residues. The V and J ends lost 5 bases and 11 bases respectively, with 21 bases between them. CDR1 SEHNR and CDR2 FQNEAQ come from the germline V gene (reference sequence). CDR3 DNA sequence: TGTGCCAGCAGCGATTCCCGGACTTCAATGGGGGCTTTCTTT. Protein: CASSDSRTSMGAFF.

V is TRBV19 and J is TRBJ1-2; D call uncertain. CDR1 LNHDA and CDR2 SQIVND come from the germline V gene (reference sequence). Trimming stripped 6 bases from V and 1 base from J, with 12 bases between. The CDR3 extends over 14 amino acids. The CDR3 sequence is CASSSSAFNYGYTF. In DNA form, the CDR3 reads TGTGCCAGTAGCTCATCGGCCTTTAACTATGGCTACACCTTC.

The genes are TRBV27 and TRBJ1-5; D unresolved. Trimming took off 3 bases at V and 1 base at J, with 4 bases between the two ends. Germline-derived CDR1 and CDR2 are MNHEY and SMNVEV (reference sequence). The CDR3 runs 13 residues. CDR3 sequence (DNA): TGTGCCAGCAGTTTGTGGAGCAATCAGCCCCAGCATTTT. It codes for CASSLWSNQPQHF.

This clone was observed once. The genes are TRBV6-6 and TRBJ1-2; no clear D gene. The CDR3 loop spans 11 amino acids. The ends were cut back, 6 bases at V and 7 bases at J, with 9 bases in the middle. The germline CDR1 and CDR2 sequences are MNHNY and SVGAGI (reference sequence). The CDR3 nucleotides read TGTGCCAGCAGCGCTCCCCTTGGCTACACCTTC. It translates to CASSAPLGYTF.